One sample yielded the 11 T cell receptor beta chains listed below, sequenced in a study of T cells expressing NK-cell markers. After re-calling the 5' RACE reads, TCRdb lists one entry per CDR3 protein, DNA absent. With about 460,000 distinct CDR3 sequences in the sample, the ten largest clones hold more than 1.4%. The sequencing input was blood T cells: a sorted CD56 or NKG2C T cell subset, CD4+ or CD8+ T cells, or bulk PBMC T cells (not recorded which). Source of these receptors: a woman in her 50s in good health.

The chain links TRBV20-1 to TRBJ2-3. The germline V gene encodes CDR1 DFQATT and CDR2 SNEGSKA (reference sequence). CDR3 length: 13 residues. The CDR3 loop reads CSADGLGLDTQYF.

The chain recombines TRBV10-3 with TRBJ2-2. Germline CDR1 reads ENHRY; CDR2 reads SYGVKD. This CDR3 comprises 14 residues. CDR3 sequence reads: CAIRRRLDTGELFF.

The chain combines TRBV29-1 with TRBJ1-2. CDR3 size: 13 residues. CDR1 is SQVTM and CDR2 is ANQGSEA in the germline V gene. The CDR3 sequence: CSVGPLSIDGYTF.

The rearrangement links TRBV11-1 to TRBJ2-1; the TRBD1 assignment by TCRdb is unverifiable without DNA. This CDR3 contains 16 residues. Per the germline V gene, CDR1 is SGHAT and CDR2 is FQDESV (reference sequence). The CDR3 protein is CASIWGRGGSYNEQFF.

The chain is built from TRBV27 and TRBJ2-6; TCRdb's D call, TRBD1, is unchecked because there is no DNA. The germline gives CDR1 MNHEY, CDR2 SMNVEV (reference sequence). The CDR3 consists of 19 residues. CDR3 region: CASSLSVGGLGSGANVLTF.

This CDR3 reads CASRPLPGLADNEQFF. The chain links TRBV11-2 to TRBJ2-1; TCRdb's D gene call, TRBD2, goes unchecked for lack of DNA. The germline V gene encodes CDR1 SGHAT and CDR2 FQNNGV. The CDR3 consists of 16 residues.

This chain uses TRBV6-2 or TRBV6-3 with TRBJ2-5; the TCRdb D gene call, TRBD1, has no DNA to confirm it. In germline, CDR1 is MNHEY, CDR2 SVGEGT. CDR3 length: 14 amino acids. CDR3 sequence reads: CASSYAPGAETQYF.

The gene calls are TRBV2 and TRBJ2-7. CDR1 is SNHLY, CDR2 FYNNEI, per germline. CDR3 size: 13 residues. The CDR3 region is CASSVNGLIEQYF.

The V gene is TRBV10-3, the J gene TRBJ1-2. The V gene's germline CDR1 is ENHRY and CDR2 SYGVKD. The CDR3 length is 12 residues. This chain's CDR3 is CAIREVFYGYTF.

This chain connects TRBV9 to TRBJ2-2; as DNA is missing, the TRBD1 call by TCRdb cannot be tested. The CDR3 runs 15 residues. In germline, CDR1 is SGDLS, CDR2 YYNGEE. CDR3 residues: CASSRAGQPTGELFF.

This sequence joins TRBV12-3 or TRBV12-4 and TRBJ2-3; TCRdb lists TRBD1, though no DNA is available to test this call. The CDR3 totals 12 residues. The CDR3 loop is CATRLNTDTQYF.